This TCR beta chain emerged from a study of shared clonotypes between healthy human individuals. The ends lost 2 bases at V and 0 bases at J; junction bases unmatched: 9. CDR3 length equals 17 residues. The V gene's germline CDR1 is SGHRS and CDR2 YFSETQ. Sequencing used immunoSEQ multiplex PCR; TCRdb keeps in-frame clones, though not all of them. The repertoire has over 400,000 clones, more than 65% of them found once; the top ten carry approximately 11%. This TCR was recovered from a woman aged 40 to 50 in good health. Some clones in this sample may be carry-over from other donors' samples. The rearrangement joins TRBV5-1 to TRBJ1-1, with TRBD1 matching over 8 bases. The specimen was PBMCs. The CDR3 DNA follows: TGCGCCAGCAGCTTCAGACAGGGGACAACTATGAACACTGAAGCTTTCTTT. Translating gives CASSFRQGTTMNTEAFF.